This T cell receptor (beta chain) comes out of a study of cytomegalovirus exposure and HLA in healthy donors. In the PCR, 60 Vbeta and 13 Jbeta primers were used. Clones were read by immunoSEQ multiplex PCR, and TCRdb kept only the in-frame ones, dropping some. The table shows approximately 140,000 clones, with 60% to 80% occurring only once. Germline V gives CDR1 SGHTA, CDR2 FQGNSA. The CDR3 loop spans 13 amino acids. Between the trimmed V and J ends, which lost 0 bases and 9 bases, there was a span of 9 bases. Study outcomes and limitations: When a later analysis compared HLA-associated TCR beta chains with equally common others, the HLA-associated chains turned out to be more clonally expanded and to have lower generation probabilities.

Points on this clone: Its antigen is still unknown.

This TCR came from a woman in her sixties or seventies in good health and CMV-seropositive. This chain connects TRBV7-2 to TRBJ2-1; D not resolved. Sequences were obtained from PBMCs. The DNA for the CDR3 is TGTGCCAGCAGCTTAGCCGCGTTTGGTGAGCAGTTCTTC. It translates to CASSLAAFGEQFF.